What follows are 11 T cell receptor beta chains derived from one specimen sequenced in a study of cytomegalovirus exposure and HLA in healthy donors. PCR amplification relied on 60 Vbeta primers (plus 13 Jbeta primers). Using immunoSEQ multiplex PCR, the repertoire was profiled, and TCRdb retains in-frame clones only, with some absent. The table has more than 150,000 clones, around 79% seen once. Sequencing input: PBMCs. These receptors originate from a girl aged 10-17 years in good health and CMV-seropositive.

This chain uses TRBV11-3 with TRBJ1-6; D is ambiguous. Trimming pared 1 base from V and 0 bases from J, leaving 16 bases between. Germline lookup yields CDR1 SGHNT and CDR2 YENEEA. CDR3 size: 19 residues. The CDR3 DNA is TGTGCCAGCAGCTTAGCCGGGGTTCAGTTGAGCTCCTATAATTCACCCCTCCACTTT. Encoded protein: CASSLAGVQLSSYNSPLHF. Combining the CDR3 with reference TRBV11-3 and TRBJ1-6 gives the whole variable domain EAGVVQSPRYKIIEKKQPVAFWCNPISGHNTLYWYLQNLGQGPELLIRYENEEAVDDSQLPKDRFSAERLKGVDSTLKIQPAELGDSAVYLCASSLAGVQLSSYNSPLHFGNGTRLTVT.

This chain uses TRBV7-8 with TRBJ1-1; 7 bases fit TRBD1. The CDR3 has 18 amino acids. Germline V gene lookup returns CDR1 SGHVS and CDR2 FQNEAQ. Trimming took 1 base from V and 3 from J; bases not matched to a gene: 14. In DNA, the CDR3 is TGTGCCAGCAGCTTAGTGAGGGTCTCCGGGACAGTTCACACTGAAGCTTTCTTT. This codes for CASSLVRVSGTVHTEAFF.

The chain uses TRBV4-3 and TRBJ1-4, with 8 positions matching TRBD1. This CDR3 comprises 16 residues. The germline gives CDR1 LGHNA, CDR2 YSLEER. V shed 1 base and J 0 bases; nucleotides not matched to a gene: 1. The CDR3 loop reads CASSQGDRTTNEKLFF. The DNA of the CDR3 is TGCGCCAGCAGCCAAGGGGACAGGACAACTAATGAAAAACTGTTTTTT.

This rearrangement joins TRBV7-9 to TRBJ1-4, with a weak D call TRBD1 (6 bases). This CDR3 comprises 14 residues. Per the germline V gene, CDR1 is SEHNR and CDR2 is FQNEAQ (reference sequence). The V end was cut by 5 bases, the J end by 4 bases, with 11 bases between. The CDR3 DNA follows: TGTGCCAGCAGCCCCCGGGACATTAATGAAAAACTGTTTTTT. The encoded protein is CASSPRDINEKLFF. Together with reference TRBV7-9 and TRBJ1-4, the CDR3 gives the full variable domain: DTGVSQNPRHKITKRGQNVTFRCDPISEHNRLYWYRQTLGQGPEFLTYFQNEAQLEKSRLLSDRFSAERPKGSFSTLEIQRTEQGDSAMYLCASSPRDINEKLFFGSGTQLSVL.

The gene calls are TRBV19 and TRBJ2-3, with D possibly being TRBD1 (6 bases). CDR3 size: 14 residues. The germline gives CDR1 LNHDA, CDR2 SQIVND (reference sequence). Trimming stripped 10 bases from V and 2 bases from J, with 16 bases between. The CDR3 here is CATNRVPYTDTQYF. CDR3 DNA: TGTGCCACCAACAGGGTTCCTTACACAGATACGCAGTATTTT.

The chain has TRBV4-3 and TRBJ2-7, with a tentative D call TRBD2 (7 bases). V was shortened by 0 bases and J by 2 bases, with 17 bases between the two germline ends. CDR3 length: 17 amino acids. Germline V gives CDR1 LGHNA, CDR2 YSLEER. CDR3 in amino acids: CASSQEWDGGPPYEQYF. The CDR3 DNA is TGCGCCAGCAGCCAAGAGTGGGACGGGGGGCCCCCCTACGAGCAGTACTTC.

The CDR3 loop reads CASSVTGAATEAFF. CDR3 nucleotide sequence: TGTGCCAGTAGTGTTACAGGGGCCGCTACTGAAGCTTTCTTT. This sequence joins TRBV19 and TRBJ1-1; 7 bases align to TRBD1. There are 14 residues in the CDR3. Germline trimming cut 5 bases from V and 5 bases from J; bases unmatched to any gene: 8. Germline CDR1 and CDR2: LNHDA and SQIVND (reference sequence).

V usage is TRBV11-2 and J usage is TRBJ2-3; D is undetermined. Trimming removed 1 base at V and 4 bases at J, with 12 bases between. The CDR3 is made up of 15 amino acids. Germline loops: CDR1 SGHAT, CDR2 FQNNGV. The CDR3 region is CASSLGIGVADTQYF. CDR3 nucleotide sequence: TGTGCCAGCAGCTTAGGAATCGGTGTGGCAGATACGCAGTATTTT.

This clone was detected a few times. The same CDR3 also results from other DNA sequences found in this sample. The CDR3 region has the DNA TGCGCCAGCAGCCAGGAGTTATACAATGAGCAGTTCTTC. It translates to CASSQELYNEQFF. The chain is built from TRBV4-3 and TRBJ2-1; D is uncertain. The V end was cut by 3 bases, the J end by 4 bases, with 7 bases between. The V gene's germline CDR1 is LGHNA and CDR2 YSLEER. This CDR3 is 13 amino acids long.

The chain links TRBV15 to TRBJ2-7; D possibly corresponds to TRBD1 (6 bases). This CDR3 is 14 amino acids long. V shed 1 base and J shed 1 base, with 8 bases lying between them. Germline-derived CDR1 and CDR2 are LNHNV and YYDKDF (reference sequence). The CDR3 loop reads CATSRGDKSYEQYF. CDR3 in DNA: TGTGCCACCAGCAGAGGGGACAAGTCCTACGAGCAGTACTTC.

The CDR3 loop is CASSLVSLSETQYF. The CDR3 DNA reads as TGTGCCAGCAGCTTAGTTAGCTTGTCAGAGACCCAGTACTTC. The rearrangement joins TRBV7-2 to TRBJ2-5; no reliable D call. The V end lost 1 base, the J end lost 4 bases, and 10 bases lay between the germline ends. The CDR3 extends over 14 amino acids. Looked up from germline, CDR1 is SGHTA and CDR2 is FQGNSA.